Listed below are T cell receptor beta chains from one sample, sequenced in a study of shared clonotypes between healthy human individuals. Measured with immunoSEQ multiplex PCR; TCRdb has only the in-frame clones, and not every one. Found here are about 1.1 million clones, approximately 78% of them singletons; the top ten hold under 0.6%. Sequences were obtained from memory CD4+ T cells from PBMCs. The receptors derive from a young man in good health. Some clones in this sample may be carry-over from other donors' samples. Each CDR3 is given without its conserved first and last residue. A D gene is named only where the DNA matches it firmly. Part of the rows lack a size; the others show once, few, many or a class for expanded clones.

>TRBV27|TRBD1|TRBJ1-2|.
ASSSTGAPNYGYT
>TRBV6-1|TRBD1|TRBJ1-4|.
ATTTGDTNEKLF
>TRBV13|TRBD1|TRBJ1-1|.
ASSLGRTGSTEAF
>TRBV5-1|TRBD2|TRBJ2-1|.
ASNTETSRQGEQF
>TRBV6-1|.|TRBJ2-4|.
ASSWTPTDIQY
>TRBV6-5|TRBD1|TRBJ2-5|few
ASRNLQGPQGTQY
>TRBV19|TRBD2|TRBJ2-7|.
ASSIGPWAGAAYEQY
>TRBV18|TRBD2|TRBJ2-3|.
ASSPTSGIPASTDTQY
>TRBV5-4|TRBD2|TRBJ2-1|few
ASSLGWASGSYEQF
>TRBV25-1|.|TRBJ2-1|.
ASRLAGGYNEQF
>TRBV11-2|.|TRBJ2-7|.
ASSLPYEQY
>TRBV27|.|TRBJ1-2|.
ASSLNAEVPGYT
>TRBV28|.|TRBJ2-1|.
ASMSYNEQF
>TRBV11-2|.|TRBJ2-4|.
ASSLGGGFENIQY
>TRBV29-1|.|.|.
SVELGERWQGHHEQY
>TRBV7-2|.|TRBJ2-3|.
ASSSSTGGTDTQY
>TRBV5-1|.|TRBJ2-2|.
ASSPVLAGAAGELF
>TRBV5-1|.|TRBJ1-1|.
ASSLLAQGGLNTEAF
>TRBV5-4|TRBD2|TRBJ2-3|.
ASSSTSGHTDTQY
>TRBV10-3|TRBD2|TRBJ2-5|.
AISDHRTSGSGETQY
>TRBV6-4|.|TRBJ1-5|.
ASSRGFLALYSNQPQH
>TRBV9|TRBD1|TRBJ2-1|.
ASSRNHRGIFSYNEQF
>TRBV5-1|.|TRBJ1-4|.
ASSLVAGEEKLF
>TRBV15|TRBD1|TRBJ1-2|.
ATSRSNRGNYGYT
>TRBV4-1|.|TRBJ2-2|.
ASSQVYGGTVTGELF
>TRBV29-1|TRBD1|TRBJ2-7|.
SVGTGPSSEQY
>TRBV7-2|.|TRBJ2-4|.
ASSTGALGIQY
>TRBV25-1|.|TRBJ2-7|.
ASSDRASGREGEQY
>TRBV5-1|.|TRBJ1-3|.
ASSYDLSGNTIY
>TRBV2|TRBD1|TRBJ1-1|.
ASSARQGNTEAF
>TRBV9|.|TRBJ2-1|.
ASKAGASDNEQF
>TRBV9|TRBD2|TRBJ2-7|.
ASSVEAGGTEQY
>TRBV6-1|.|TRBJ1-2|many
ASSEKHREVKGYT
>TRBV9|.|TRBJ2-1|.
ASSQPGADEQF
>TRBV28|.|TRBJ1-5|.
ASRFTVPSNQPQH
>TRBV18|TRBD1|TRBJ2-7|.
ASSTGQSSYEQY
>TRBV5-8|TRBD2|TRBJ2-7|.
ASSLTRLAGYEQY
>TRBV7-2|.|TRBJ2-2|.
ASSLSVTTGELF
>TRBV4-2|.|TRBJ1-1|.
ASSQGTNPDTEAF
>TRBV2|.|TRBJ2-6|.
ASTRWANVLT
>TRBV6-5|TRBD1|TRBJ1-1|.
ASRYTGDTEAF
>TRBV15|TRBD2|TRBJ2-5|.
ATSRARGVTSRAPQETQY
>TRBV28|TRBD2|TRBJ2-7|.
ASSSIAGRGFYEQY